The 16 T cell receptor beta chains reported below all come from one sample, sequenced in a study of T cell responses to AZD1222 COVID-19 vaccine. Clones were read by immunoSEQ multiplex PCR, and TCRdb kept only the in-frame ones, dropping some. The sample yields around 190,000 clones, under 95% seen once. This specimen consisted of peripheral blood, obtained 28 days after the second AZD1222 dose. The receptors derive from an adult who received the AZD1222 COVID-19 vaccine.

The chain links TRBV2 to TRBJ2-2; no clear D gene. This CDR3 has 15 residues. V was trimmed by 3 bases and J by 1 base, leaving 9 bases between them. Per the germline V gene, CDR1 is SNHLY and CDR2 is FYNNEI. The CDR3 bases are TGTGCCAGCAGTGAGTCCGGTTTGAACACCGGGGAGCTGTTTTTT. Translation: CASSESGLNTGELFF.

A word on this clone: The germline gene is not matched at one end of the junction; a read error may be the cause. This chain connects TRBV7-7 to TRBJ2-5; the match to TRBD2 covers 10 bases. The length of the CDR3 is 17 residues. Looked up from germline, CDR1 is SSHAT and CDR2 is FNYEAQ (reference sequence). This CDR3 is CASSPGKWASGSETQYF. CDR3 nucleotide sequence: TGTGCTAGCAGCCCCGGGAAGTGGGCTAGCGGGAGTGAGACCCAGTACTTC.

This chain joins TRBV5-4 and TRBJ2-3; 10 bases match TRBD2. Germline loops: CDR1 SGHNT, CDR2 YYREEE (reference sequence). CDR3 length: 17 amino acids. With V trimmed by 4 bases and J by 7 bases, 15 bases remained unmatched. The CDR3 sequence is CASSPPGLSGGSNTQYF. The DNA of the CDR3 is TGTGCCAGCAGCCCGCCGGGGCTTAGCGGGGGGTCAAATACGCAGTATTTT.

CDR3 amino acids: CASSILQGIAFF. The CDR3 DNA reads TGTGCCAGTAGTATCCTACAGGGAATAGCTTTCTTT. The chain joins TRBV19 to TRBJ1-1; maybe TRBD1 (6 bases). CDR1 is LNHDA and CDR2 is SQIVND in the germline V gene (reference sequence). V was pared by 3 bases and J by 10 bases, with 12 bases between. This CDR3 comprises 12 residues.

The chain employs TRBV13 and TRBJ2-7, with D perhaps matching TRBD1 (6 bases). Trimming removed 4 bases from V and 5 bases from J, with 18 bases in between. The length of the CDR3 is 15 residues. Germline V gives CDR1 PRHDT, CDR2 FYEKMQ (reference sequence). The CDR3 coding sequence is TGTGCCAGCAGCTCAACCGGGACACAGAGTCACGAGCAGTACTTC. Amino acids: CASSSTGTQSHEQYF.

The gene calls are TRBV5-1 and TRBJ2-2, with TRBD1 matching over 10 bases. V shed 5 bases and J 5 bases; nucleotides not matched to a gene: 6. Germline V CDR1 and CDR2: SGHRS, YFSETQ. The CDR3 length is 15 residues. This CDR3 reads CASRPGQGRTGELFF. The DNA of the CDR3 is TGCGCCAGCAGACCGGGACAGGGGCGTACCGGGGAGCTGTTTTTT. The full variable domain, with the rest looked up from reference TRBV5-1 and TRBJ2-2, is KAGVTQTPRYLIKTRGQQVTLSCSPISGHRSVSWYQQTPGQGLQFLFEYFSETQRNKGNFPGRFSGRQFSNSRSEMNVSTLELGDSALYLCASRPGQGRTGELFFGEGSRLTVL.

This chain uses TRBV6-6 with TRBJ1-6; 9 nucleotides agree with TRBD1. With V trimmed by 5 bases and J by 14 bases, 22 bases remained unmatched. Germline V gives CDR1 MNHNY, CDR2 SVGAGI (reference sequence). The length of the CDR3 is 18 residues. CDR3 sequence (DNA): TGTGCCAGCAGTCCCCGTTTAACTCTACCGGGACAGGGAGTGGCCCTCCACTTT. Protein sequence: CASSPRLTLPGQGVALHF.

V usage is TRBV28 and J usage is TRBJ1-1, with 8 positions matching TRBD1. CDR3 length: 12 residues. Germline trimming cut 6 bases from V and 5 bases from J; bases unmatched to any gene: 2. Germline V gene lookup returns CDR1 MDHEN and CDR2 SYDVKM. The CDR3 is CASRRTGTEAFF. Here the CDR3 DNA reads TGTGCCAGCAGAAGGACAGGGACTGAAGCTTTCTTT.

The chain recombines TRBV2 with TRBJ2-7; perhaps D is TRBD1 or TRBD2 (5 bases each). V lost 8 bases to trimming and J lost 4 bases, with 18 bases between them. CDR3 length equals 14 residues. Germline-derived CDR1 and CDR2 are SNHLY and FYNNEI. The CDR3 loop reads CASLGATEGYEQYF. CDR3 DNA: TGTGCCAGCTTAGGGGCCACCGAGGGATACGAGCAGTACTTC. Using reference TRBV2 and TRBJ2-7 for the parts outside the CDR3, the full variable domain is EPEVTQTPSHQVTQMGQEVILRCVPISNHLYFYWYRQILGQKVEFLVSFYNNEISEKSEIFDDQFSVERPDGSNFTLKIRSTKLEDSAMYFCASLGATEGYEQYFGPGTRLTVT.

The V call is TRBV3-1 (or the pseudogene TRBV3-2), the J call TRBJ1-2; D is undetermined. Trimming pared 3 bases from V and 5 bases from J, leaving 10 bases between. This CDR3 is 13 amino acids long. CDR1 is LGHDT, CDR2 YNNKEL, per germline (reference sequence). CDR3 sequence: CASSQRVEYGYTF. Written as DNA, the CDR3 is TGTGCCAGCAGCCAGAGGGTGGAGTATGGCTACACCTTC.

CDR3 bases: TGCGCCAGCAGTTCCCTTGGACAGGGTAGCTTAGGGGCCAACGTCCTGACTTTC. Translated: CASSSLGQGSLGANVLTF. The chain couples TRBV10-2 to TRBJ2-6; 8 bases are a match to TRBD1. Germline V gene sequence: CDR1 WSHSY, CDR2 SAAADI. This CDR3 comprises 18 residues. The J segment lost 4 bases and the V segment lost 5 bases, leaving 13 bases of the junction unmatched.

Remarks on this clone: A read error may produce the germline difference seen at one junction end. V is TRBV7-9 and J is TRBJ1-5; D is unclear. The CDR3 totals 14 residues. The germline gives CDR1 SEHNR, CDR2 FQNEAQ (reference sequence). CDR3 nucleotide sequence: TGTGCCAGCAGCTCCGACTCTAGCTATCAGCCCCAGCATTTT. It translates to CASSSDSSYQPQHF.

The chain has TRBV19 and TRBJ1-1, with D possibly matching TRBD1 (5 bases). CDR1 is LNHDA, CDR2 SQIVND, per germline (reference sequence). The CDR3 has 13 residues. With 4 bases removed from V and 4 bases from J, the gap between germline ends came to 10 bases. CDR3 sequence: CASSTGGGTEAFF. CDR3 coding DNA: TGTGCCAGTAGTACCGGGGGAGGCACTGAAGCTTTCTTT.

The chain employs TRBV3-1 (or the pseudogene TRBV3-2) and TRBJ2-7; D perhaps matches TRBD2 (6 bases). Germline V lookup: CDR1 LGHDT, CDR2 YNNKEL (reference sequence). Trimming removed 0 bases at V and 3 bases at J, with 9 bases between. This CDR3 contains 14 residues. The CDR3 loop reads CASSQDLGSYEQYF. CDR3 DNA sequence: TGTGCCAGCAGCCAAGATCTCGGGAGCTACGAGCAGTACTTC.

The chain employs TRBV12-3 or TRBV12-4 and TRBJ1-2, with TRBD1 as a possible D gene (5 bases). The CDR3 has 13 residues. With 8 bases removed from V and 2 bases from J, the gap between germline ends came to 12 bases. For the CDR3, the DNA is TGTGCCAGCTGGGGGGGGATGAACTATGGCTACACCTTC. Translation gives CASWGGMNYGYTF.

The chain has TRBV5-4 and TRBJ1-2, with D possibly matching TRBD1 (6 bases). The CDR3 totals 13 residues. With 2 bases removed from V and 2 bases from J, the gap between germline ends came to 7 bases. Germline loops: CDR1 SGHNT, CDR2 YYREEE (reference sequence). This CDR3 reads CASSLGQNYGYTF. The DNA for the CDR3 is TGTGCCAGCAGCTTAGGACAGAACTATGGCTACACCTTC.